Following are 12 T cell receptor beta chains from one sample sequenced in a study of shared clonotypes between healthy human individuals. The assay was immunoSEQ multiplex PCR, and TCRdb's table has in-frame clones only and misses some. The sample holds millions of clones, just under 95% seen once. As defined, naive CD8 cells were CD45RO-negative and positively selected for CCR7, with terminally differentiated effector memory CD45RA+ cells excluded. The sequencing sample was made of naive CD8+ T cells sorted from blood. Receptors originate from a man younger than 35 in good health.

In this sample, this clone turned up once. In the same sample, other DNA sequences code for this CDR3. The chain carries TRBV30 and TRBJ2-3; D ambiguous. Trimming took 3 bases from V and 6 from J, leaving 7 bases between them. This CDR3 has 11 amino acids. CDR1 and CDR2 (germline): GTSNPN, SVGIG (reference sequence). CDR3 loop: CAWSPADTQYF. CDR3 DNA: TGTGCCTGGAGCCCGGCCGATACGCAGTATTTT.

The CDR3 DNA reads TGTGCCAGCAGCTTAGCGCGTGGGGACAGGGGACTGGGTGGCACAGATACGCAGTATTTT. This encodes CASSLARGDRGLGGTDTQYF. The genes are TRBV7-2 and TRBJ2-3; TRBD1 matches 10 bases. The CDR3 contains 20 residues. Germline trimming cut 0 bases from V and 1 base from J; bases unmatched to any gene: 13. The germline CDR1 and CDR2 sequences are SGHTA and FQGNSA.

This sequence joins TRBV13 and TRBJ1-2; D not resolved. Germline lookup yields CDR1 PRHDT and CDR2 FYEKMQ (reference sequence). The CDR3 covers 13 residues. Deletions cut 1 base from V and 7 bases from J, with 10 bases between. The CDR3 spells CASSLVGSLGYTF. The CDR3 DNA sequence: TGTGCCAGCAGCTTAGTAGGGTCCCTTGGCTACACCTTC.

The chain has TRBV28 and TRBJ2-7; 9 bases fit TRBD2. The CDR3 is made up of 14 amino acids. After removal of 4 bases from V and 3 bases from J, the junction contained 4 bases not matched to a gene. Germline CDR1 is MDHEN and CDR2 is SYDVKM. The CDR3 reads CASSYGTSNYEQYF. The DNA for the CDR3 is TGTGCCAGCAGTTACGGGACTAGCAACTACGAGCAGTACTTC.

Concerning this clone itself: The sample has other DNA sequences that encode this CDR3 too. In nucleotides, the CDR3 is TGTGCCAGCGGGTACAATGAGCAGTTCTTC. Its translation: CASGYNEQFF. V usage is TRBV27 and J usage is TRBJ2-1; D is uncertain. Trimming took off 8 bases at V and 4 bases at J, with 3 bases between the two ends. The CDR3 covers 10 residues. CDR1 MNHEY and CDR2 SMNVEV come from the germline V gene (reference sequence).

The chain employs TRBV5-6 and TRBJ2-7; 7 nucleotides match TRBD2. CDR1 is SGHDT and CDR2 is YYEEEE in the germline V gene. Trimming took 0 bases from V and 6 from J; bases not matched to a gene: 3. The CDR3 loop spans 13 amino acids. The CDR3 region has the DNA TGTGCCAGCAGCTTGGGACTAGCTGCCGAGCAGTACTTC. Translation: CASSLGLAAEQYF. Full variable domain (outside the CDR3, taken from reference TRBV5-6 and TRBJ2-7): DAGVTQSPTHLIKTRGQQVTLRCSPKSGHDTVSWYQQALGQGPQFIFQYYEEEERQRGNFPDRFSGHQFPNYSSELNVNALLLGDSALYLCASSLGLAAEQYFGPGTRLTVT.

The rearrangement joins TRBV28 to TRBJ1-1; maybe TRBD1 (5 bases). This CDR3 is 15 amino acids long. Germline CDR1 MDHEN, CDR2 SYDVKM. V lost 5 bases to trimming and J lost 2 bases, with 15 bases between them. Here the CDR3 DNA reads TGTGCCAGCAGTCGTAGAGGGAGGGGAAACACTGAAGCTTTCTTT. It yields the protein CASSRRGRGNTEAFF.

V gene TRBV6-1 combines with J gene TRBJ2-7, with 8 bases lining up with TRBD1. Unmatched junction bases numbered 3, after V lost 8 bases and J lost 0 bases. The CDR3 has 13 residues. Germline CDR1 is MNHNS and CDR2 is SASEGT. The chain's CDR3 is CASQGANSYEQYF. In DNA form, the CDR3 reads TGTGCCAGCCAGGGGGCCAACTCCTACGAGCAGTACTTC.

The rearrangement uses TRBV13 and TRBJ2-2; unclear D gene. Germline-derived CDR1 and CDR2 are PRHDT and FYEKMQ (reference sequence). The V and J ends lost 3 bases and 8 bases respectively, with 16 bases between them. CDR3 length: 15 residues. CDR3 nucleotide sequence: TGTGCCAGCAGCTTCGAGCAGCCCTCCACTGGGGAGCTGTTTTTT. It translates to CASSFEQPSTGELFF.

Remarks on this clone: In the same sample, other DNA sequences code for this CDR3. The gene calls are TRBV5-6 and TRBJ2-1, with D tentatively TRBD2 (6 bases). The CDR3 is 15 residues long. Germline CDR1 SGHDT, CDR2 YYEEEE. With 4 bases removed from V and 0 bases from J, the gap between germline ends came to 11 bases. The CDR3 protein is CASSIGGSSYNEQFF. The CDR3 coding sequence is TGTGCCAGCAGCATTGGGGGGAGCTCCTACAATGAGCAGTTCTTC.

The chain is built from TRBV11-2 and TRBJ2-5; 8 bases agree with TRBD1. The CDR3 totals 14 residues. Trimming took 5 bases from V and 1 from J; bases not matched to a gene: 3. Germline V gives CDR1 SGHAT, CDR2 FQNNGV. In DNA, the CDR3 is TGTGCCAGCAGCGTAACAGGGGGCCAAGAGACCCAGTACTTC. The encoded protein is CASSVTGGQETQYF. The whole variable domain, remainder taken from reference TRBV11-2 and TRBJ2-5, is EAGVAQSPRYKIIEKRQSVAFWCNPISGHATLYWYQQILGQGPKLLIQFQNNGVVDDSQLPKDRFSAERLKGVDSTLKIQPAKLEDSAVYLCASSVTGGQETQYFGPGTRLLVL.

The chain is built from TRBV11-2 and TRBJ2-7; D unresolved. V lost 1 base and J lost 2, with 12 bases in between. Germline CDR1 and CDR2: SGHAT and FQNNGV. The CDR3 runs 15 residues. CDR3 DNA sequence: TGTGCCAGCAGCTTAGTAACAGTATCGCCCTACGAGCAGTACTTC. Translating gives CASSLVTVSPYEQYF.